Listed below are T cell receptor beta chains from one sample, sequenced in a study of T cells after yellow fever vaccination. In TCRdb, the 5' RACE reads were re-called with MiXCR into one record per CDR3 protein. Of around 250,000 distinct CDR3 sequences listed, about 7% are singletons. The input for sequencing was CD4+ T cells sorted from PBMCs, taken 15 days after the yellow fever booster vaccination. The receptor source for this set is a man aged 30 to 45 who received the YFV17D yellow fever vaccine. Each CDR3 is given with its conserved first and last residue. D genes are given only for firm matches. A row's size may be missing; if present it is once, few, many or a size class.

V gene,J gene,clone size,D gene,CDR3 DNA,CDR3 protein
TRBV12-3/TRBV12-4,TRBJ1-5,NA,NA,TGTGCCAGCAACGCTGCCGGGGGTTGGGGTCAGCCCCAGCATTTT,CASNAAGGWGQPQHF
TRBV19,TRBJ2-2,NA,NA,TGTGCCAGTAGTATTGAAGTTACCGGGGAGCTGTTTTTT,CASSIEVTGELFF
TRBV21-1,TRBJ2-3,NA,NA,TGTGCCAGCAAGGGGGGACAGGGAGGAAGCACAGATACGCAGTATTTT,CASKGGQGGSTDTQYF
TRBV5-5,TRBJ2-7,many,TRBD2,TGTGCCAGCAGCTTATCCGGGACTAGCCGAGACGAGCAGTACTTC,CASSLSGTSRDEQYF
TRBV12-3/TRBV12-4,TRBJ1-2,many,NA,TGTGCCAGCAGTTTAAAGCCAGAGGGCGGCTACACCTTC,CASSLKPEGGYTF
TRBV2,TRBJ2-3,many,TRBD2,TGTGCCAGCAGTTCAGCGGGACTTTTCACAGATACGCAGTATTTT,CASSSAGLFTDTQYF
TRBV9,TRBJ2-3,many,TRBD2,TGTGCCAGCAGCGTAGTAGCGGGAGGATCAGATACGCAGTATTTT,CASSVVAGGSDTQYF
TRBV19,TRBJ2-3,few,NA,TGTGCCAGTAGTTCGGGAGTGCGTAGCTCAGATACGCAGTATTTT,CASSSGVRSSDTQYF
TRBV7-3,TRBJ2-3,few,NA,TGTGCCAGCAGCCCTGGGGCCGGCACAGATACGCAGTATTTT,CASSPGAGTDTQYF
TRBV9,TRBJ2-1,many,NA,TGTGCCAGCAGCCCAAGTGGAGGGGCGAACTACAATGAGCAGTTCTTC,CASSPSGGANYNEQFF
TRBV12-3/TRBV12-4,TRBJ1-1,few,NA,TGTGCCAGCAGTTACCGAAGCGGGGGAGGGAACACTGAAGCTTTCTTT,CASSYRSGGGNTEAFF
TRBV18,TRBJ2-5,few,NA,TGTGCCAGCTCACCGTCCGGGGCCGGGGTAGAGACCCAGTACTTC,CASSPSGAGVETQYF
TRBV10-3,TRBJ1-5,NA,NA,TGTGCCATCAGTGAGTCGGCTCAGCCCCAGCATTTT,CAISESAQPQHF
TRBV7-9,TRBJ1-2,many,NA,TGTGCCAGCAGCCCACCCCTACAGGGCCCGGGCGGCTACACCTTC,CASSPPLQGPGGYTF
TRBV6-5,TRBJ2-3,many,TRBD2,TGTGCCAGCACCTCCCGACTAGCGGGAGATCGGGATACGCAGTATTTT,CASTSRLAGDRDTQYF
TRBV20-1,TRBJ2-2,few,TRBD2,TGCAGTGCTAGGGGACTAGCGGACACCGGGGAGCTGTTTTTT,CSARGLADTGELFF
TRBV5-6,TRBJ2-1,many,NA,TGTGCCAGCAGCCCTTTCAGGGAGAGCTCCTACAATGAGCAGTTCTTC,CASSPFRESSYNEQFF
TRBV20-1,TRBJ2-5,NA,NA,TGCAGTGCTAGTGGGAATAGAGAGACCCAGTACTTC,CSASGNRETQYF
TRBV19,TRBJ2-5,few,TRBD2,TGTGCCAGTAGTATAGTTGGGGGACTAGCGGGAGGAGAGACCCAGTACTTC,CASSIVGGLAGGETQYF
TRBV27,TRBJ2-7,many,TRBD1,TGTGCCAGCAGTTTATCCAGACAGGGTTCCTACGAGCAGTACTTC,CASSLSRQGSYEQYF
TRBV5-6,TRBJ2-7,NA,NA,TGTGCCAGCGCCTCCCCCAGGGGTGGGTACGAGCAGTACTTC,CASASPRGGYEQYF
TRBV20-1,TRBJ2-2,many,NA,TGCAGTGCTAGGTACTCCGGGGAGCTGTTTTTT,CSARYSGELFF
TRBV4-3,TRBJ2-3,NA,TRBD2,TGCGCCAGCAGCCCGGGTGGGGTAGCGGGAGGGCAGTCAGATACGCAGTATTTT,CASSPGGVAGGQSDTQYF
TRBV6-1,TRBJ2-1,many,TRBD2,TGTGCCAGCAGGGAGCGGGGTACCTACAATGAGCAGTTCTTC,CASRERGTYNEQFF
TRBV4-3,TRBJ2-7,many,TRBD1,TGCGCCAGCAGCCAAGAGGCCAGTACAGGGGACTACGAGCAGTACTTC,CASSQEASTGDYEQYF
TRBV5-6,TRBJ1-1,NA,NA,TGTGCCAGCAGCCGCGGTGGGCCTGAAGCTTTCTTT,CASSRGGPEAFF
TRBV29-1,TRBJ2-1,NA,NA,TGCAGCACGCGTCCACGGCGGGGTAATGAGCAGTTCTTC,CSTRPRRGNEQFF
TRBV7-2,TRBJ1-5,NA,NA,TGTGCCAGCAGTTACCGGGGACGACCCAGCGGTCAGCCCCAGCATTTT,CASSYRGRPSGQPQHF
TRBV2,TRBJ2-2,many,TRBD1,TGTGCCAGCAGCGGGACAGGGGCGAACACCGGGGAGCTGTTTTTT,CASSGTGANTGELFF
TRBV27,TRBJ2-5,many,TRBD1,TGTGCCAGCAGTTTAAAGGGACAGGGAGGGCAAGAGACCCAGTACTTC,CASSLKGQGGQETQYF
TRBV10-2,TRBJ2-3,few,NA,TGCGCCAGCGGGGGACAAGAGAATACAGATACGCAGTATTTT,CASGGQENTDTQYF
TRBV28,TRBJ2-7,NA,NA,TGTGCCAGCAGTTCCTCGGACGGACATTCCTACGAGCAGTACTTC,CASSSSDGHSYEQYF
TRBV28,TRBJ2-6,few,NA,TGTGCCAGCAGTCCCGCCGGGACGGAGATCTCTGGGGCCAACGTCCTGACTTTC,CASSPAGTEISGANVLTF
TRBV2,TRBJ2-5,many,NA,TGTGCCACCAGGGGTGGACTTAAAGAGACCCAGTACTTC,CATRGGLKETQYF
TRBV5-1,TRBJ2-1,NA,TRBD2,TGCGCCAGCAGCTTGTCGGGGACTATCGAGTACAATGAGCAGTTCTTC,CASSLSGTIEYNEQFF
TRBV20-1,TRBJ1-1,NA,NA,TGCAGTGCTAGAGCCGGGAGCCCAAAATCGGGAACTGAAGCTTTCTTT,CSARAGSPKSGTEAFF
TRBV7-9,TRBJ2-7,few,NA,TGTGCCAGCAGCTTAAAAGGGGACGAGCAGTACTTC,CASSLKGDEQYF
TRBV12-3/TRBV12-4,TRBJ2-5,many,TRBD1,TGTGCCAGCAGTTCGACAGGGGGCGTATACGAGACCCAGTACTTC,CASSSTGGVYETQYF
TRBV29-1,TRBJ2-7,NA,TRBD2,TGCAGCGTTGGGGAGGGTCCCTACGAGCAGTACTTC,CSVGEGPYEQYF
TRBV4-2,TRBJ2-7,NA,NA,TGTGCCAGCAGCCAAGATGGGACTTCCAGGCTCGTCGAGCAGTACTTC,CASSQDGTSRLVEQYF
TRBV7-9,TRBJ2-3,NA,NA,TGTGCCAGCAGCTTTCTAGGCACAGATACGCAGTATTTT,CASSFLGTDTQYF
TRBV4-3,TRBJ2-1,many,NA,TGCGCCAGCAGCCAGTCACCGGGACTTGTGCAGTTCTTC,CASSQSPGLVQFF
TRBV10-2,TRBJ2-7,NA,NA,TGCGCCAGCAGTGGAAGGGGGGGACACAACCGTTACGAGCAGTACTTC,CASSGRGGHNRYEQYF
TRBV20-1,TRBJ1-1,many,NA,TGCAGTGCCGGAGGGGTCGCGAACACTGAAGCTTTCTTT,CSAGGVANTEAFF
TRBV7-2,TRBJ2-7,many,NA,TGTGCCAGCAGCCTGACTAGGGCACCAAACTACGAGCAGTACTTC,CASSLTRAPNYEQYF
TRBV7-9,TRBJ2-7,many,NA,TGTGCCAGCAGCTTACACTACGAGCAGTACTTC,CASSLHYEQYF
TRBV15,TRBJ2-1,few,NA,TGTGCCACCAGCTTCTCAACTGAGACTTTCAATGAGCAGTTCTTC,CATSFSTETFNEQFF
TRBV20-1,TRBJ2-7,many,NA,TGCAGTGCTCGACGTAGCGGGTCAGGGGGCGAGCAGTACTTC,CSARRSGSGGEQYF
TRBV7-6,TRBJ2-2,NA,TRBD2,TGTGCCAGCAGTTCACTAGCGAGAACGAACACCGGGGAGCTGTTTTTT,CASSSLARTNTGELFF
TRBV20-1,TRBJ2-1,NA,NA,TGCAGTGCTAGCCATAATGAGCAGTTCTTC,CSASHNEQFF
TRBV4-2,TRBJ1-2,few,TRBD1,TGTGCCAGCAGCCAGCTACCCGCCGGGACAGGGTCCAACTATGGCTACACCTTC,CASSQLPAGTGSNYGYTF
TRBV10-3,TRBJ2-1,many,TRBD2,TGTGCCATCAGTGGGGCGGGGGACAATGAGCAGTTCTTC,CAISGAGDNEQFF
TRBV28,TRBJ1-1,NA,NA,TGTGCCAGCAGTTTGGGGGGGCCCACTGAAGCTTTCTTT,CASSLGGPTEAFF
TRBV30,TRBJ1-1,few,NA,TGTGCCTGGAGGGGGAACAGGAACACTGAAGCTTTCTTT,CAWRGNRNTEAFF
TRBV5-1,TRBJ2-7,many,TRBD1,TGCGCCAGCAGCTGGACAGGGGCGGCAAGTTACGAGCAGTACTTC,CASSWTGAASYEQYF
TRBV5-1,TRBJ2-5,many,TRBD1,TGCGCCAGCACGACAGGGCGGCAGACCCAGTACTTC,CASTTGRQTQYF
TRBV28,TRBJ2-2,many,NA,TGTGCCAGCGGGCCCTCGGGAGTTGAGGCGAACACCGGGGAGCTGTTTTTT,CASGPSGVEANTGELFF